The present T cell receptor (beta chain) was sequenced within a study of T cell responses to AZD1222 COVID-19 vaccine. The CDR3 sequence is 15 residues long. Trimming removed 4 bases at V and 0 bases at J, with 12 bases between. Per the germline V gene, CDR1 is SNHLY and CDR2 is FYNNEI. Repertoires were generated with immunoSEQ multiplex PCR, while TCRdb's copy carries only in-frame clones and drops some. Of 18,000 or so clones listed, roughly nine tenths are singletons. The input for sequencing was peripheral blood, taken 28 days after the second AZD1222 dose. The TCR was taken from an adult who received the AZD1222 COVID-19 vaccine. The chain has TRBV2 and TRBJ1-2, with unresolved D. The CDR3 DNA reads TGTGCCAGCAGTGGGGTTAGCGGACCTAACTATGGCTACACCTTC. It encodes CASSGVSGPNYGYTF.